Below, one TCR beta chain is given with its context. The data originate from a study of OX40 agonist ivuxolimab in advanced cancers. This table comes from immunoSEQ multiplex PCR, and its TCRdb copy is limited to in-frame clones, with some not included. Altogether about 84,000 clones are present, more than 70% being singletons, with the ten largest covering around 0.18%. The sample consisted of CD4+ or CD8+ T cells sorted from blood, taken in a trial of the OX40 agonist ivuxolimab. The receptor comes from an adult with an advanced solid tumor such as melanoma, head and neck, liver or kidney cancer.

DNA of the CDR3: TGCGCCAGCAGCTTAGTTGGTCTGAGAGGGTCCGGGGAGCTGTTTTTT. Encoded protein: CASSLVGLRGSGELFF. The V gene is TRBV5-1, the J gene TRBJ2-2, with D perhaps matching TRBD2 (5 bases). V was cut by 2 bases and J by 6 bases, with 17 bases left in between. CDR1 and CDR2 (germline): SGHRS, YFSETQ. This CDR3 is built from 16 residues.